This TCR beta chain originates from a study of cytomegalovirus exposure and HLA in healthy donors. Overall study findings and caveats: As a later analysis showed, a missense DCLRE1C variant was linked to trimming of TCR beta V- and J-genes. Across donors, sequencing depth was assumed by presence/absence analyses to be roughly uniform. Association with HLA alleles at 0.05 false discovery rate was found for 16,951 TCR beta sequences in a later analysis.

The PCR made use of 60 Vbeta and 13 Jbeta primers. The data were produced by immunoSEQ multiplex PCR, yet TCRdb's version contains in-frame clones alone and is incomplete. Of 150,000 to 200,000 clones listed, around 75% are singletons. About this clone itself: What it binds is unknown.

Likely unrecorded immune exposures existed in these nominally healthy donors. The CDR3 is 14 residues long. V trimming: 5 bases; J trimming: 6 bases; junction bases outside the gene matches: 6. CDR1 and CDR2 (germline): SGHRS, YFSETQ. The TCR comes from a male donor in good health and CMV-seronegative. Sequenced material: PBMCs. V usage is TRBV5-1 and J usage is TRBJ2-3; TRBD2 agrees at 10 bases. CDR3 in DNA: TGCGCCAGCAGAAGCGGGGGGGAAGTGGATACGCAGTATTTT. Protein: CASRSGGEVDTQYF.